This TCR beta chain was identified in a study of blood T cell repertoires in COVID-19. The method was immunoSEQ multiplex PCR; TCRdb's version includes in-frame clones alone and lacks a portion of them. This sample has more than 150,000 clones, with roughly 85% found just once. This clone was observed once. The V end was cut by 0 bases, the J end by 5 bases, with 4 bases between. Germline-derived CDR1 and CDR2 are LNHNV and YYDKDF (reference sequence). The CDR3 is 12 amino acids. Sequencing was done on a sample of peripheral blood. The TCR sequence derives from a woman aged 70 to 79 with acute or convalescent COVID-19. This chain connects TRBV15 to TRBJ2-5; no clear D. The CDR3 loop reads CATSREGETQYF. The CDR3 DNA sequence: TGTGCCACCAGCAGAGAGGGCGAGACCCAGTACTTC.